This T cell receptor (beta chain) derives from a study of CD8 T cells in ankylosing spondylitis. General study points: A number of the motif variants had already been described in reactive arthritis synovial fluid and blood. What appeared characteristic of ankylosing spondylitis blood was a TCR beta motif of several highly homologous variants. According to the report, clones linked to the disease were significantly enriched in matched synovial fluid samples taken from ankylosing spondylitis patients.

Preparation of TCR beta libraries was done by quantitative 5'-RACE with molecular barcodes. TCRdb called the 5' RACE reads again in MiXCR, with one record for every CDR3 protein. The top ten hold 11% of the sample, which has 200,000 or so distinct CDR3 sequences, approximately 12% seen once. The CDR3 is made up of 15 amino acids. CDR1 MNHNS and CDR2 SASEGT come from the germline V gene. Details on this clonotype: What it binds is not known. A much larger clone differs from this one at a single base, so this may be a read error.

The origin of this receptor is a female donor with ankylosing spondylitis or in good health (not recorded which). What was sequenced was blood, either unsorted or a sorted T cell fraction (not recorded which). The V call is TRBV6-1, the J call TRBJ1-1; D is perhaps TRBD1 (5 bases). The CDR3 DNA reads TGTGCCAGCAGTGATAGGGGAGGACCGAACACTGGAGCTTTCTTT. This sequence encodes CASSDRGGPNTGAFF.